This TCR beta chain was identified in a study of blood T cell repertoires in COVID-19. Study-level information: COVID-19 samples collected from the United States, Italy and Spain covered acute and convalescent phases. In each case, the material was cDNA or gDNA derived from T cells, B-cell-depleted T cells, or PBMCs.

TCRdb's table, derived via immunoSEQ multiplex PCR, lists solely in-frame clones and lacks some. This table has some 20,000 clones, 80% to 90% appearing once. J lost 2 bases, V lost 4 bases, and 6 bases had no gene match. This CDR3 comprises 15 residues. The germline gives CDR1 SGHNT, CDR2 YYREEE (reference sequence). The V call is TRBV5-4, the J call TRBJ2-1; 7 positions match TRBD2. The origin of this receptor is a human donor in a cohort sampled during active COVID-19. The sequenced material came from peripheral blood. The CDR3 DNA follows: TGTGCCAGCAGCCCAGAGCGGGATACCTACAATGAGCAGTTCTTC. Encoded protein: CASSPERDTYNEQFF.